A selection of T cell receptor beta chains follows, all from one sample in a study of CD8+ T cells in alopecia areata. TCRdb keeps only in-frame clones here, not all; method: immunoSEQ multiplex PCR. This table has some 110,000 clones, roughly 50% appearing once. The sample in question was CD8+ T cells sorted from blood, obtained at week 4, from a patient treated with tofacitinib. The receptors shown here come from a human donor with alopecia areata. Each CDR3 is given with its conserved first and last residue. Each record gives: D gene, V gene, J gene, clone size, CDR3 DNA, CDR3 protein. A D gene is named only where the DNA matches it firmly. Clone size is shown for a subset of rows, as once, few, many or a class of expanded clone.

TRBD1	TRBV30	TRBJ1-4	.	TGTGCCTGGCCCGACAGGGGGCTGAATGAAAAACTGTTTTTT	CAWPDRGLNEKLFF
.	TRBV30	TRBJ1-1	.	TGTGCCTGGAGTGTAATCGGGGCCCAGGCCTTGAACACTGAAGCTTTCTTT	CAWSVIGAQALNTEAFF
.	TRBV7-6	TRBJ2-2	.	TGTGCCAGCAGCTTAGGAGGCAGGGACACCGGGGAGCTGTTTTTT	CASSLGGRDTGELFF
.	TRBV9	TRBJ2-2	.	TGTGCCAGCAGCGTAGCGAACGGAGCCGGGGAGCTGTTTTTT	CASSVANGAGELFF
.	TRBV23-1	TRBJ1-5	.	TGCGCCAACAAGGGGCGCCAGCCCCAGCATTTT	CANKGRQPQHF
.	TRBV30	TRBJ2-5	.	TGTGCCTGGAGCTATGGGACCGAGACCCAGTACTTC	CAWSYGTETQYF
.	TRBV4-1	TRBJ2-3	.	TGCGCCAGCAGCCAAGAGTCCTTAAGCACAGATACGCAGTATTTT	CASSQESLSTDTQYF
.	TRBV7-9	TRBJ2-4	once	TGTGCCAGCAGGTCATCAACTGGGTTGGAGGGAAACATTCAGTACTTC	CASRSSTGLEGNIQYF
TRBD1	TRBV5-1	TRBJ1-1	.	TGCGCCAGCAGCTTGGAGGGGACAGGGACATTCTCCAACACTGAAGCTTTCTTT	CASSLEGTGTFSNTEAFF
.	TRBV29-1	TRBJ1-2	.	TGCAGCGTTGAAGATCGTGACGAGGGCTATGGCTACACCTTC	CSVEDRDEGYGYTF
.	TRBV29-1	TRBJ1-2	few	TGCAGCGTTCCCGGGACGCCGAACACCTTC	CSVPGTPNTF
TRBD2	TRBV5-1	TRBJ2-5	.	TGCGCCCGGCTGAGGACTAGCGGGGGGGCGAAAGAGACCCAGTACTTC	CARLRTSGGAKETQYF
TRBD1	TRBV29-1	TRBJ2-1	.	TGCAGCGTCGGGACAGGGGCAGGTGAGCAGTTCTTC	CSVGTGAGEQFF
.	TRBV29-1	TRBJ2-7	few	TGCAGCGTTGAAGGTTCAGGAACGGCGCAGTACTTC	CSVEGSGTAQYF
.	TRBV27	TRBJ1-2	once	TGTGCCAGCAGCTTACAGGGAAACTATGGCTACACCTTC	CASSLQGNYGYTF
.	TRBV29-1	TRBJ2-1	.	TGCAGCGCTGGCGGCTACAATGAGCAGTTCTTC	CSAGGYNEQFF
.	TRBV27	TRBJ2-2	.	TGTGCCAGCAGTTTAGGAGGAGGAACCGGGGAGCTGTTTTTT	CASSLGGGTGELFF
TRBD2	TRBV4-2	TRBJ2-6	.	TGTGCCAGCAGCCAAGGCGAACTAGCGGGCTTCTCTGGGGCCAACGTCCTGACTTTC	CASSQGELAGFSGANVLTF
.	TRBV5-6	TRBJ2-3	few	TGTGCCAGCAGCATCGGTTCCTCAGATACGCAGTATTTT	CASSIGSSDTQYF
.	TRBV30	TRBJ2-6	few	TGTGCCTGGAGTGTAATGGACTCTGGGGCCAACGTCCTGACTTTC	CAWSVMDSGANVLTF
.	TRBV29-1	TRBJ2-7	.	TGCAGCGTCCTCATACGCGGTCAGGGGTTAGAGCAGTACTTC	CSVLIRGQGLEQYF
.	TRBV27	TRBJ1-6	once	TGTGCCAGCAGCTCCCTTACAGGGCATCGGGGTTCACCCCTCCACTTT	CASSSLTGHRGSPLHF
.	TRBV2	TRBJ2-1	.	TGTGCCAGCGAACCTCCCCCCTACAATGAGCAGTTCTTC	CASEPPPYNEQFF
.	TRBV9	TRBJ2-1	few	TGTGCCAGCAGCGTAGTCCCTAGCCTCAATGAGCAGTTCTTC	CASSVVPSLNEQFF
.	TRBV29-1	TRBJ1-1	few	TGCAGCGTTGCGATAGACCTTGAAGCTTTCTTT	CSVAIDLEAFF
TRBD1	TRBV30	TRBJ2-7	few	TGTGCCTGGGGGACAGGGAGCACCTACGAGCAGTACTTC	CAWGTGSTYEQYF
.	TRBV27	TRBJ1-2	few	TGTGCCAGCAACCCCAGTGGGGTTGGCTATGGCTACACCTTC	CASNPSGVGYGYTF
TRBD1	TRBV6-6	TRBJ1-5	.	TGTGCCAGCAGTTACTCACAGGGGCCCGCGGATCAGCCCCAGCATTTT	CASSYSQGPADQPQHF
TRBD1	TRBV29-1	TRBJ2-5	few	TGCAGCGTTAATAGGTTGGGACAGGCGAGGGAGACCCAGTACTTC	CSVNRLGQARETQYF
TRBD1	TRBV7-2	TRBJ2-2	once	TGTGCCAGCAGAGAGACAGGGGTCTACACCGGGGAGCTGTTTTTT	CASRETGVYTGELFF
.	TRBV7-2	TRBJ2-7	.	TGTGCCAGCAGCTTAGGGACTACCGCCTACGAGCAGTACTTC	CASSLGTTAYEQYF
.	TRBV5-1	TRBJ2-5	.	TGCGCCAGCAGCTGGGGGGTCGAAGGGGCCTGGGAGACCCAGTACTTC	CASSWGVEGAWETQYF
.	TRBV2	TRBJ1-5	few	TGTGCCAGCAGTAACAGCCTCAATCAGCCCCAGCATTTT	CASSNSLNQPQHF
.	TRBV12-5	TRBJ1-2	.	TGTGCTAGTGGTTTTCCAACGGGGGCCACATATGGCTACACCTTC	CASGFPTGATYGYTF
.	TRBV29-1	TRBJ2-5	few	TGCAGCGTGACGGAACAAGAGACCCAGTACTTC	CSVTEQETQYF